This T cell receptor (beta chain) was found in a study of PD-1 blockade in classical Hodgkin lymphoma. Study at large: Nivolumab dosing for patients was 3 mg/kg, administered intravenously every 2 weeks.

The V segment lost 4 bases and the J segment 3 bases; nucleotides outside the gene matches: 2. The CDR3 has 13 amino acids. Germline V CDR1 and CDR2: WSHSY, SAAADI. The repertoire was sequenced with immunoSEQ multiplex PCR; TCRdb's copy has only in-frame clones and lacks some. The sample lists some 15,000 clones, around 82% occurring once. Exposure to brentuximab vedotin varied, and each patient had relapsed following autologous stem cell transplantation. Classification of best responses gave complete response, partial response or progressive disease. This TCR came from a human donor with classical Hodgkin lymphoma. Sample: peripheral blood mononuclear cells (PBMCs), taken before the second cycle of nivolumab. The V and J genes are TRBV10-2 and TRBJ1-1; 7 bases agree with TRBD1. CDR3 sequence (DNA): TGCGCCAGCAGTGTCCAGGGGGACACTGAAGCTTTCTTT. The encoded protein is CASSVQGDTEAFF.